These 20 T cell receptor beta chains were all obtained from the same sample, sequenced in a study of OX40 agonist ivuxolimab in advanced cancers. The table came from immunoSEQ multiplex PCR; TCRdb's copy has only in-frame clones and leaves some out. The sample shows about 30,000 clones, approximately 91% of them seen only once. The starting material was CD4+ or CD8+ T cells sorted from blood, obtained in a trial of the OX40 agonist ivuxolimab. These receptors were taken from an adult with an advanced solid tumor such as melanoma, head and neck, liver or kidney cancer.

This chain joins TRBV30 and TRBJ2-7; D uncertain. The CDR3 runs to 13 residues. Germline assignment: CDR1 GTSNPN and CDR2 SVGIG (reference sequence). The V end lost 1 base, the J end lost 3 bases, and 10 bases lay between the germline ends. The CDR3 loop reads CAWSELQFYEQYF. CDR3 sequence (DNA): TGTGCCTGGAGTGAGCTACAGTTCTACGAGCAGTACTTC.

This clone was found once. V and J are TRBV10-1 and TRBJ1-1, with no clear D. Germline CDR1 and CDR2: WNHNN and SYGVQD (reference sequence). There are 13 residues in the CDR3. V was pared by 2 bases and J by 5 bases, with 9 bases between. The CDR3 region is CASSEVAGTEAFF. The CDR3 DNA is TGCGCCAGCAGTGAGGTTGCGGGGACTGAAGCTTTCTTT.

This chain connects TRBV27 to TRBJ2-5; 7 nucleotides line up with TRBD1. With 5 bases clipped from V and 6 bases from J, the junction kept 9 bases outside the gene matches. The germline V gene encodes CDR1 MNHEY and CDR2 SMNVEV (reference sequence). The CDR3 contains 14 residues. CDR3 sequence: CASSPTGLGKTQYF. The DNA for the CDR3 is TGTGCCAGCAGTCCGACAGGGCTGGGGAAGACCCAGTACTTC.

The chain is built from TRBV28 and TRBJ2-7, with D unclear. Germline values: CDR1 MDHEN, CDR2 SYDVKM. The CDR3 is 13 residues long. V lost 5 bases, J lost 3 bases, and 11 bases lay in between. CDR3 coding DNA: TGTGCCAGCAGTGGGCAGGAAGGCTACGAGCAGTACTTC. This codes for CASSGQEGYEQYF.

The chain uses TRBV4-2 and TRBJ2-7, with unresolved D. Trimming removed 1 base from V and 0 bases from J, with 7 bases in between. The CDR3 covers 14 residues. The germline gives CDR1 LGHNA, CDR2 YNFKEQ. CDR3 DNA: TGTGCCAGCAGCCAAGGTTTCAGCTCCTACGAGCAGTACTTC. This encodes CASSQGFSSYEQYF.

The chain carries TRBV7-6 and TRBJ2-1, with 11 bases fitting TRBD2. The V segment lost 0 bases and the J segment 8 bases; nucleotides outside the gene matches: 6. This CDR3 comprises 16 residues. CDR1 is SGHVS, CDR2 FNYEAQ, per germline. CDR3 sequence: CASSLAVAGGPDEQFF. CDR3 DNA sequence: TGTGCCAGCAGCTTAGCCGTAGCGGGAGGGCCCGATGAGCAGTTCTTC.

CDR3 region: CASSLAISGPGNTIYF. The CDR3 DNA is TGTGCCAGCAGCTTGGCCATTTCAGGGCCTGGAAACACCATATATTTT. The V call is TRBV5-6, the J call TRBJ1-3, with D tentatively TRBD1 (5 bases). This CDR3 has 16 amino acids. CDR1 and CDR2 (germline): SGHDT, YYEEEE. The V end lost 0 bases, the J end lost 2 bases, and 12 bases lay between the germline ends.

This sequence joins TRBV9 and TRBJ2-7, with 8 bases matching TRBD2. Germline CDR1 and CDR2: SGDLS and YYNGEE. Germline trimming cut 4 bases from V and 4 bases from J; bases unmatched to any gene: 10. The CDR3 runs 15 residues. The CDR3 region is CASSRTSGYFYEQYF. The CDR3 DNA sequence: TGTGCCAGCAGCCGTACTAGCGGTTATTTTTACGAGCAGTACTTC.

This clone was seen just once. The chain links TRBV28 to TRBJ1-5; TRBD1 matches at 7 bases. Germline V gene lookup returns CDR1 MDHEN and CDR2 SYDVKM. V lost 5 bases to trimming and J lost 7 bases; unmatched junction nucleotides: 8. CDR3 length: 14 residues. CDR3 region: CASSTRQGQQPQHF. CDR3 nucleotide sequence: TGTGCCAGCAGTACGCGACAGGGACAACAGCCCCAGCATTTT.

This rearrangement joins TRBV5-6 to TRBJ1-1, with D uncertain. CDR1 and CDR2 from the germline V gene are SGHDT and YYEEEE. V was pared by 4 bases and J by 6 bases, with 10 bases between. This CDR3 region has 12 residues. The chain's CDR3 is CASSGVGAEAFF. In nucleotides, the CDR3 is TGTGCCAGCAGCGGCGTCGGGGCTGAAGCTTTCTTT.

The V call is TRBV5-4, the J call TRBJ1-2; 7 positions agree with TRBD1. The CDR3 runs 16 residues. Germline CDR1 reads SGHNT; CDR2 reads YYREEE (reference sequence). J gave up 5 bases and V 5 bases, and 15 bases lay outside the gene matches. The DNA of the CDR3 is TGTGCCAGCAGTACCGGGACAGAGATCCTCAGTTATGGCTACACCTTC. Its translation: CASSTGTEILSYGYTF.

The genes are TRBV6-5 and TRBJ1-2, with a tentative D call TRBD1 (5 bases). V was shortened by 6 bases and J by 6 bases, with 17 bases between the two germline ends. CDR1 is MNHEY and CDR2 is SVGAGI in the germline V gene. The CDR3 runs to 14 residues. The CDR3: CASSPLGGFDGYTF. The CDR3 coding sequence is TGTGCCAGCAGCCCCTTGGGGGGGTTCGATGGCTACACCTTC.

CDR3 region: CASSKEQYF. The DNA for the CDR3 is TGCGCCAGCAGTAAGGAGCAGTACTTC. V and J are TRBV10-1 and TRBJ2-7; D unresolved. Germline CDR1 reads WNHNN; CDR2 reads SYGVQD (reference sequence). The V and J ends lost 5 bases and 7 bases respectively, with 3 bases between them. CDR3 size: 9 residues.

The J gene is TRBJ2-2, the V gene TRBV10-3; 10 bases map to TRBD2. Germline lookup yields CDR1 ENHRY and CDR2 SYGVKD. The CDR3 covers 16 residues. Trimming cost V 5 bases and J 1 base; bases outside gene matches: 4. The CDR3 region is CAISRASGGNTGELFF. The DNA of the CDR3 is TGTGCCATCAGTAGAGCTAGCGGGGGGAACACCGGGGAGCTGTTTTTT.

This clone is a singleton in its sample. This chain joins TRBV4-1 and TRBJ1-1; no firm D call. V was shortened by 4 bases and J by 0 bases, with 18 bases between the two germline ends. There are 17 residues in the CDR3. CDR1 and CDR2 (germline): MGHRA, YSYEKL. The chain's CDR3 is CASSLGGPEILNTEAFF. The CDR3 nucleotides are TGCGCCAGCAGCCTTGGTGGGCCAGAGATCTTGAACACTGAAGCTTTCTTT.

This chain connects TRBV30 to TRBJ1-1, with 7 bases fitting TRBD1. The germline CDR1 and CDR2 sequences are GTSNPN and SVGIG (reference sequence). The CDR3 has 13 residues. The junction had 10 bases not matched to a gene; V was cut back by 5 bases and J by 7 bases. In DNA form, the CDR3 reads TGTGCCTGGGGCCCACAGGGGCCGGGTGAAGCTTTCTTT. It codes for CAWGPQGPGEAFF.

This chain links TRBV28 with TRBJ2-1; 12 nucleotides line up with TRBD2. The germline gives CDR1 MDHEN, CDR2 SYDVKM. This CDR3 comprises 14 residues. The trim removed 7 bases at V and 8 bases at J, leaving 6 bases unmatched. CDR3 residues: CASILAGGVYEQFF. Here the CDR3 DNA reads TGTGCCAGCATCCTAGCGGGAGGGGTTTATGAGCAGTTCTTC.

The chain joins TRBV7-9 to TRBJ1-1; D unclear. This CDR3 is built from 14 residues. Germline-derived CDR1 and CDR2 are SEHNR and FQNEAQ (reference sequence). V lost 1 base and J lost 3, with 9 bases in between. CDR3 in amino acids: CASSLEGLDTEAFF. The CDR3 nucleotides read TGTGCCAGCAGCTTAGAGGGCTTGGACACTGAAGCTTTCTTT.

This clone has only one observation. CDR3 residues: CASSLTGLNSWTEAFF. CDR3 in DNA: TGTGCCAGCAGCTTGACAGGGTTAAACTCTTGGACTGAAGCTTTCTTT. The rearrangement joins TRBV11-2 to TRBJ1-1, with 7 bases aligning to TRBD1. In germline, CDR1 is SGHAT, CDR2 FQNNGV. The CDR3 length is 16 residues. V dropped 3 bases and J dropped 5; count of bases not matched to a gene: 12.

The CDR3 loop is CATSRARGRSYNEQFF. DNA of the CDR3: TGTGCCACCAGCAGAGCCCGGGGTAGGTCCTACAATGAGCAGTTCTTC. The V gene is TRBV15, the J gene TRBJ2-1, with D possibly matching TRBD2 (5 bases). Germline V gene data show CDR1 as LNHNV and CDR2 as YYDKDF (reference sequence). The V gene lost 1 base and the J gene lost 1 base, with 11 bases spanning the gap. The CDR3 is 16 residues long. The whole variable domain, remainder taken from reference TRBV15 and TRBJ2-1, is DAMVIQNPRYQVTQFGKPVTLSCSQTLNHNVMYWYQQKSSQAPKLLFHYYDKDFNNEADTPDNFQSRRPNTSFCFLDIRSPGLGDTAMYLCATSRARGRSYNEQFFGPGTRLTVL.